The rows below give T cell receptor beta chains drawn from one sample of a study of blood T cell repertoires in COVID-19. Profiled with immunoSEQ multiplex PCR; TCRdb holds only in-frame clones, not every one. Of about 68,000 clones in the sample, 80% to 90% are singletons; the top ten hold under 1.5%. The sequenced material came from peripheral blood. These receptors originate from a woman in her sixties with acute or convalescent COVID-19. The CDR3 runs from the conserved cysteine through the conserved F or W. The order of the fields is D gene, V gene, J gene, clone size, CDR3 protein, CDR3 DNA. A D gene is named only where the DNA matches it firmly. Part of the rows lack a size; the others show once, few, many or a class for expanded clones.

d_call: .; v_call: TRBV19; j_call: TRBJ1-1; clone_size: .; cdr3_aa: CASSIDRGDNTEAFF; cdr3_nt: TGTGCCAGTAGTATAGATCGGGGGGACAACACTGAAGCTTTCTTT
d_call: .; v_call: TRBV7-2; j_call: TRBJ1-2; clone_size: .; cdr3_aa: CASSSYRVIDYGYTF; cdr3_nt: TGTGCCAGCAGCTCGTACAGGGTCATCGATTATGGCTACACCTTC
d_call: .; v_call: TRBV7-2; j_call: TRBJ2-1; clone_size: .; cdr3_aa: CASSSQGFDEQFF; cdr3_nt: TGTGCCAGCAGCTCACAGGGTTTCGATGAGCAGTTCTTC
d_call: .; v_call: TRBV19; j_call: TRBJ2-4; clone_size: .; cdr3_aa: CATHQGSNPNIQYF; cdr3_nt: TGTGCCACCCACCAGGGTTCGAACCCGAACATTCAGTACTTC
d_call: .; v_call: TRBV7-8; j_call: TRBJ1-5; clone_size: once; cdr3_aa: CASSLGPGSGQPQHF; cdr3_nt: TGTGCCAGCAGCTTAGGTCCGGGGTCGGGTCAGCCCCAGCATTTT
d_call: TRBD2; v_call: TRBV6-1; j_call: TRBJ2-6; clone_size: .; cdr3_aa: CASSETSGRAGANVLTF; cdr3_nt: TGTGCCAGCAGTGAAACTAGCGGGAGGGCCGGGGCCAACGTCCTGACTTTC
d_call: TRBD1; v_call: TRBV2; j_call: TRBJ2-7; clone_size: .; cdr3_aa: CASSEQGETYEQYF; cdr3_nt: TGTGCCAGCAGTGAACAGGGGGAAACCTACGAGCAGTACTTC
d_call: TRBD1; v_call: TRBV18; j_call: TRBJ2-4; clone_size: .; cdr3_aa: CASSQTGTLAKNIQYF; cdr3_nt: TGTGCCAGCTCACAGACAGGGACCCTAGCCAAAAACATTCAGTACTTC
d_call: .; v_call: TRBV18; j_call: TRBJ2-1; clone_size: .; cdr3_aa: CASSPPGGGNEQFF; cdr3_nt: TGTGCCAGCTCACCACCGGGAGGCGGGAATGAGCAGTTCTTC
d_call: TRBD1; v_call: TRBV2; j_call: TRBJ2-7; clone_size: once; cdr3_aa: CASRLRGQAISYEQYF; cdr3_nt: TGTGCCAGCAGGCTCAGGGGACAGGCAATCTCCTACGAGCAGTACTTC
d_call: TRBD2; v_call: TRBV30; j_call: TRBJ2-1; clone_size: once; cdr3_aa: CAWSASGITNEQFF; cdr3_nt: TGTGCCTGGAGTGCTAGCGGGATCACCAATGAGCAGTTCTTC
d_call: .; v_call: TRBV2; j_call: TRBJ1-2; clone_size: .; cdr3_aa: CASSDPSNYGYTF; cdr3_nt: TGTGCCAGCAGTGATCCGAGTAACTATGGCTACACCTTC
d_call: .; v_call: TRBV6-1; j_call: TRBJ1-1; clone_size: .; cdr3_aa: CASSEHGQREAFF; cdr3_nt: TGTGCCAGCAGTGAACATGGACAGAGAGAAGCTTTCTTT
d_call: TRBD2; v_call: TRBV6-6; j_call: TRBJ2-1; clone_size: .; cdr3_aa: CASRAGTGGNEQFF; cdr3_nt: TGTGCCAGCAGGGCCGGTACGGGAGGCAATGAGCAGTTCTTC
d_call: TRBD1; v_call: TRBV15; j_call: TRBJ1-5; clone_size: .; cdr3_aa: CATSRGGQVSNQPQHF; cdr3_nt: TGTGCCACCAGCAGAGGAGGACAGGTTAGCAATCAGCCCCAGCATTTT
d_call: TRBD2; v_call: TRBV7-7; j_call: TRBJ2-5; clone_size: once; cdr3_aa: CASSLRTSGSLGETQYF; cdr3_nt: TGTGCCAGCAGCTTGAGGACTAGCGGGAGTCTAGGAGAGACCCAGTACTTC
d_call: .; v_call: TRBV29-1; j_call: TRBJ1-1; clone_size: .; cdr3_aa: CSVLTGRVAFF; cdr3_nt: TGCAGCGTATTAACAGGGCGAGTAGCTTTCTTT
d_call: TRBD1; v_call: TRBV6-5; j_call: TRBJ1-4; clone_size: .; cdr3_aa: CASRGTGGEKLFF; cdr3_nt: TGTGCCAGCAGGGGGACAGGTGGTGAAAAACTGTTTTTT
d_call: .; v_call: TRBV28; j_call: TRBJ1-4; clone_size: few; cdr3_aa: CASSRGLEKLFF; cdr3_nt: TGTGCCAGCAGCAGGGGACTAGAAAAACTGTTTTTT
d_call: .; v_call: TRBV5-4; j_call: TRBJ1-6; clone_size: .; cdr3_aa: CASSLRRSNSPLHF; cdr3_nt: TGTGCCAGCAGCTTGAGACGGAGTAATTCACCCCTCCACTTT
d_call: TRBD1; v_call: TRBV7-2; j_call: TRBJ1-2; clone_size: .; cdr3_aa: CASSWGPQTGGMDGYTF; cdr3_nt: TGTGCCAGCAGCTGGGGGCCTCAGACAGGGGGTATGGATGGCTACACCTTC
d_call: TRBD2; v_call: TRBV19; j_call: TRBJ2-7; clone_size: .; cdr3_aa: CASSIGAGGRHEQYF; cdr3_nt: TGTGCCAGTAGTATCGGAGCGGGAGGGCGACACGAGCAGTACTTC
d_call: TRBD2; v_call: TRBV5-1; j_call: TRBJ2-1; clone_size: .; cdr3_aa: CASSLKGGRAFDNEQFF; cdr3_nt: TGCGCCAGCAGCTTGAAAGGCGGGAGGGCCTTCGACAATGAGCAGTTCTTC